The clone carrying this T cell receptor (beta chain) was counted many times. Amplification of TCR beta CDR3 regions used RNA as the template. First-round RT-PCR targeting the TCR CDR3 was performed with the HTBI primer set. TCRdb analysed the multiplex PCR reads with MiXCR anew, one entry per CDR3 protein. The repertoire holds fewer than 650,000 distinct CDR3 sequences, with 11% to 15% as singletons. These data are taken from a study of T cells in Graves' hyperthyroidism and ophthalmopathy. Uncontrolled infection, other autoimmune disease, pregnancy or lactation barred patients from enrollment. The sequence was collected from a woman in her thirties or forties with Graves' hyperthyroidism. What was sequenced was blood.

CDR3 in amino acids: CASSFRDRGLVNEQYF. CDR3 bases: TGTGCCAGCAGCTTCCGGGACAGGGGGCTAGTAAACGAGCAGTACTTC. The chain employs TRBV7-8 and TRBJ2-7; 12 bases are shared with TRBD1. V gave up 3 bases and J gave up 5 bases; unmatched junction bases: 8. The germline V gene has CDR1 SGHVS and CDR2 FQNEAQ. The CDR3 loop spans 16 amino acids.